What follows describes a single T cell receptor (beta chain). V was pared by 5 bases and J by 6 bases, with 8 bases of the junction left unmatched. Germline lookup yields CDR1 SGHVT and CDR2 SQSDAQ. The CDR3 sequence is 15 residues long. This specimen belongs to a study of T cell changes during pregnancy in multiple sclerosis. Clones were read by immunoSEQ multiplex PCR, and TCRdb kept only the in-frame ones, dropping some. The sample includes 20,000 to 25,000 clones, roughly 87% seen only once; the top ten take roughly 7.7%. The specimen was CD8+ T cells from peripheral blood mononuclear cells, collected after pregnancy. The clonotype originates from a female donor with multiple sclerosis, enrolled in a pregnancy study. The V gene is TRBV7-4, the J gene TRBJ1-1; 11 bases map to TRBD1. The chain's CDR3 is CASSRGQGGYPEAFF. CDR3 in DNA: TGTGCCAGCAGCAGGGGACAGGGGGGATATCCTGAAGCTTTCTTT. The full variable domain, in which reference TRBV7-4 and TRBJ1-1 provide the parts outside the CDR3, is GAGVSQSPRYKVAKRGRDVALRCDSISGHVTLYWYRQTLGQGSEVLTYSQSDAQRDKSGRPSGRFSAERPERSVSTLKIQRTEQGDSAVYLCASSRGQGGYPEAFFGQGTRLTVV.